This T cell receptor beta chain was sequenced for a study of tumor-infiltrating lymphocytes in oesophageal squamous cell carcinoma. Germline CDR1 reads SEHNR; CDR2 reads FQNEAQ (reference sequence). Trimming pared 1 base from V and 1 base from J, leaving 16 bases between. The CDR3 has 17 residues. In its sample, this clonotype is medium-sized. TCRdb reprocessed the PCR reads with MiXCR, giving one entry per CDR3 protein. Found here are over 20,000 distinct CDR3 sequences, 35% to 40% of them singletons; the top ten hold roughly 37%. The source of this sequence is a male donor with esophageal squamous cell carcinoma. Sequencing was done on a sample of esophageal tumor tissue. V is TRBV7-9 and J is TRBJ2-5; D is perhaps TRBD1 (5 bases). Here the CDR3 reads CASSLGSETAFQETQYF. The CDR3 nucleotides are TGTGCCAGCAGCTTAGGTTCCGAGACAGCCTTCCAAGAGACCCAGTACTTC.